Presented here are 8 T cell receptor beta chains from one specimen sequenced in a study of CD4 T cells in relation to SARS-CoV-2 and coronaviruses. Assay: immunoSEQ multiplex PCR; the TCRdb copy retains only in-frame clones and omits some. The repertoire has 50,000 to 65,000 clones, about 90% of them found once; the top ten carry roughly 0.4%. Sequencing was done on a sample of naive CD4+ T cells from PBMCs. Noted subset: naive CD4+ T cells isolated by negative enrichment. Receptor source: an adult with COVID-19.

This chain connects TRBV28 to TRBJ2-1, with 10 bases lining up with TRBD2. This CDR3 spans 16 amino acids. Germline V gene sequence: CDR1 MDHEN, CDR2 SYDVKM. Trimming removed 5 bases from V and 1 base from J; junction bases left unmatched: 5. CDR3 loop: CASSGSLAGSYNEQFF. The DNA of the CDR3 is TGTGCCAGCAGTGGATCACTAGCGGGGTCCTACAATGAGCAGTTCTTC.

V gene TRBV11-2 combines with J gene TRBJ1-2; D unclear. The length of the CDR3 is 13 residues. V lost 0 bases and J lost 2, with 4 bases in between. Germline CDR1 reads SGHAT; CDR2 reads FQNNGV. The DNA of the CDR3 is TGTGCCAGCAGCTTAGACAGGAACTATGGCTACACCTTC. Encoded protein: CASSLDRNYGYTF.

The gene calls are TRBV9 and TRBJ1-6, with 10 nucleotides matching TRBD1. This CDR3 spans 16 amino acids. V was clipped by 2 bases and J by 7 bases; unmatched bases: 6. The germline V gene encodes CDR1 SGDLS and CDR2 YYNGEE. As DNA, the CDR3 is TGTGCCAGCAGCGTCACTCCGGGACAGGGGAATTCACCCCTCCACTTT. It is translated as CASSVTPGQGNSPLHF.

This clone was counted a few times. The rearrangement links TRBV7-2 to TRBJ2-2; D is ambiguous. Looked up from germline, CDR1 is SGHTA and CDR2 is FQGNSA. Trimming took 5 bases from V and 1 from J, leaving 14 bases between them. The CDR3 is 16 residues long. The CDR3 DNA reads as TGTGCCAGCAGCCCAAGGTCCAGACTGAACACCGGGGAGCTGTTTTTT. It codes for CASSPRSRLNTGELFF.

This chain joins TRBV6-5 and TRBJ2-4; D could derive from TRBD1 or TRBD2 (5 bases each). V was cut by 3 bases and J by 6 bases, with 18 bases left in between. Per germline, CDR1 MNHEY and CDR2 SVGAGI. The CDR3 totals 16 residues. CDR3 sequence (DNA): TGTGCCAGCAGTTATTCCTTTGGGGGAGCTGGAAACATTCAGTACTTC. Translating gives CASSYSFGGAGNIQYF.

The chain links TRBV5-6 to TRBJ2-6, with D maybe TRBD2 (6 bases). The CDR3 runs to 18 residues. Germline CDR1 SGHDT, CDR2 YYEEEE. V lost 3 bases to trimming and J lost 0 bases, with 16 bases between them. In DNA form, the CDR3 reads TGTGCCAGCAGCTGGCTTAAGGGAGGACTCTCTGGGGCCAACGTCCTGACTTTC. It encodes CASSWLKGGLSGANVLTF.

The chain uses TRBV5-1 and TRBJ1-1, with a weak D call TRBD1 (5 bases). V was shortened by 1 base and J by 1 base, with 11 bases between the two germline ends. CDR3 length: 15 amino acids. Per germline, CDR1 SGHRS and CDR2 YFSETQ. CDR3: CASSLSGTGNTEAFF. CDR3 DNA: TGCGCCAGCAGCTTGTCTGGGACGGGGAACACTGAAGCTTTCTTT.

The V call is TRBV19, the J call TRBJ2-5; unclear D gene. The CDR3 consists of 13 residues. Germline loops: CDR1 LNHDA, CDR2 SQIVND (reference sequence). Trimming pared 3 bases from V and 2 bases from J, leaving 7 bases between. The CDR3 bases are TGTGCCAGTAGTATCGGCAGTCAAGAGACCCAGTACTTC. Its translation: CASSIGSQETQYF.